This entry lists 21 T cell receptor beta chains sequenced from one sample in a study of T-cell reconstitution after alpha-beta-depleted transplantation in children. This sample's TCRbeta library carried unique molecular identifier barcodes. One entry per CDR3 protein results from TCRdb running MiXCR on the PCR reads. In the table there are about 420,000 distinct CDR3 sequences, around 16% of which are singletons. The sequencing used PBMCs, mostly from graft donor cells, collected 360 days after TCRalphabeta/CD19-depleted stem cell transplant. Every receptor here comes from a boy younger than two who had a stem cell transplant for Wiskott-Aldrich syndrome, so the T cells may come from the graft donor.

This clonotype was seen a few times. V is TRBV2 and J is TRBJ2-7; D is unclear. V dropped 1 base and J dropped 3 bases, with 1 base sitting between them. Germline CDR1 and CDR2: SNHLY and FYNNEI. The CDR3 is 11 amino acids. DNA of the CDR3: TGTGCCAGCAGTGAAGACTACGAGCAGTACTTC. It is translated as CASSEDYEQYF.

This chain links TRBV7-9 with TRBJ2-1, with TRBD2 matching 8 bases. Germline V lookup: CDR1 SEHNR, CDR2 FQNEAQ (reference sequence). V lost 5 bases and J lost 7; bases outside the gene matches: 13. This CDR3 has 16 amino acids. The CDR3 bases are TGTGCCAGCAGCCCCCGCGTAGCGGGATTTGTAAATGAGCAGTTCTTC. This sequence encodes CASSPRVAGFVNEQFF. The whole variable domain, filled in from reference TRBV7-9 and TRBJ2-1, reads DTGVSQNPRHKITKRGQNVTFRCDPISEHNRLYWYRQTLGQGPEFLTYFQNEAQLEKSRLLSDRFSAERPKGSFSTLEIQRTEQGDSAMYLCASSPRVAGFVNEQFFGPGTRLTVL.

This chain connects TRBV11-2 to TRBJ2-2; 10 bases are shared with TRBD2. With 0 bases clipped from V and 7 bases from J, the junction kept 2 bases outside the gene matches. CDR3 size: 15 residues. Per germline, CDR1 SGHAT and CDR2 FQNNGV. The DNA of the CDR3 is TGTGCCAGCAGCTTAGAGGGACTAGCGATCGGGGAGCTGTTTTTT. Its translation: CASSLEGLAIGELFF.

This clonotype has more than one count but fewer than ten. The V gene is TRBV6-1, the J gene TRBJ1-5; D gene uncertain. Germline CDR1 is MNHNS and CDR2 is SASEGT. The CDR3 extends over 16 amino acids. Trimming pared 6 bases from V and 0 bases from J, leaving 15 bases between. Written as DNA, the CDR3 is TGTGCCAGCAGGCCGCCCAAACAGTATAGCAATCAGCCCCAGCATTTT. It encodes CASRPPKQYSNQPQHF.

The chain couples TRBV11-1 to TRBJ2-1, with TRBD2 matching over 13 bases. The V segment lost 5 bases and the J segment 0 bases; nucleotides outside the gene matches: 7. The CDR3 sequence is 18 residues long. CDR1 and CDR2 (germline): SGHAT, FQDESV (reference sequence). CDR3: CASSPGRLAGGSYNEQFF. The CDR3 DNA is TGTGCCAGCAGCCCGGGGCGACTAGCGGGAGGCTCCTACAATGAGCAGTTCTTC. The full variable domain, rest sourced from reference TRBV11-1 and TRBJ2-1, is EAEVAQSPRYKITEKSQAVAFWCDPISGHATLYWYRQILGQGPELLVQFQDESVVDDSQLPKDRFSAERLKGVDSTLKIQPAELGDSAMYLCASSPGRLAGGSYNEQFFGPGTRLTVL.

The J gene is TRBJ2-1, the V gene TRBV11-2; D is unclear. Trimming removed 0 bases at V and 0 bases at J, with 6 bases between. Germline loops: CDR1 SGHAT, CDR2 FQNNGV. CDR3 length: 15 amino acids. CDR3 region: CASSLERSSYNEQFF. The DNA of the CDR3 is TGTGCCAGCAGCTTAGAGAGAAGCTCCTACAATGAGCAGTTCTTC.

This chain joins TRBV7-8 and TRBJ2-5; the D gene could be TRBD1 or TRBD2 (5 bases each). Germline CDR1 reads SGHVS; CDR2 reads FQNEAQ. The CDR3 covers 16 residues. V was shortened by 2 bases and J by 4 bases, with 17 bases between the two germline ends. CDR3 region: CASSLPFRDPSETQYF. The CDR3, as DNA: TGTGCCAGCAGCTTACCTTTCCGGGACCCATCAGAGACCCAGTACTTC. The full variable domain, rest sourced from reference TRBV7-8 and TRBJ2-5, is GAGVSQSPRYKVAKRGQDVALRCDPISGHVSLFWYQQALGQGPEFLTYFQNEAQLDKSGLPSDRFFAERPEGSVSTLKIQRTQQEDSAVYLCASSLPFRDPSETQYFGPGTRLLVL.

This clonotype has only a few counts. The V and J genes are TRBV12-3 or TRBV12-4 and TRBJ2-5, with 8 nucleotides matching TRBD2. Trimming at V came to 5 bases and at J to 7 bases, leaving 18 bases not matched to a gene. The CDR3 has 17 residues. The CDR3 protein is CASSRTSSLKSGGTQYF. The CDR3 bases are TGTGCCAGCAGTCGGACTAGCTCCTTGAAAAGTGGTGGGACCCAGTACTTC.

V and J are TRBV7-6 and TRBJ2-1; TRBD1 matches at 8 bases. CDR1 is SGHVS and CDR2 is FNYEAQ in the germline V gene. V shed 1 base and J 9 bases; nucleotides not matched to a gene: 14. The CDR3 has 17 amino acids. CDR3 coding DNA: TGTGCCAGCAGCTTAGGAGTGGGGGACAGGCTCAACAGTGAGCAGTTCTTC. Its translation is CASSLGVGDRLNSEQFF.

The DNA of the CDR3 is TGTGCCAGCAGTCGAGTTGGACGGAGTTATGAAAAACTGTTTTTT. It yields the protein CASSRVGRSYEKLFF. This chain connects TRBV28 to TRBJ1-4; D gene uncertain. CDR1 MDHEN and CDR2 SYDVKM come from the germline V gene. The CDR3 covers 15 residues. Trimming pared 5 bases from V and 6 bases from J, leaving 16 bases between.

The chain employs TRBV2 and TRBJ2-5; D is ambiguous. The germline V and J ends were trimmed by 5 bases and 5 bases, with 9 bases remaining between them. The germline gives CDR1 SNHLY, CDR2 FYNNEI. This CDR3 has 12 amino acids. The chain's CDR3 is CASSLIEETQYF. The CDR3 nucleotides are TGTGCCAGCAGTTTAATAGAGGAGACCCAGTACTTC.

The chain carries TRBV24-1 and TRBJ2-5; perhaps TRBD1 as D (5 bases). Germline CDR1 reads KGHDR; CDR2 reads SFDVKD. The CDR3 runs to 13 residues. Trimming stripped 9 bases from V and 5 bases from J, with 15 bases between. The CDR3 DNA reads TGTGCCACCCAGCGAGGACCAGGGGAGACCCAGTACTTC. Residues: CATQRGPGETQYF.

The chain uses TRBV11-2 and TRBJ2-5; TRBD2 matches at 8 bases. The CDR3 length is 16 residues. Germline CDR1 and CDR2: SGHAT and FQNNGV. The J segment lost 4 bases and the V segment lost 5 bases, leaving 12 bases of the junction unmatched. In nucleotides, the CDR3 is TGTGCCAGCAGCCTCTGGAACGGAGCGGGGGTAGAGACCCAGTACTTC. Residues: CASSLWNGAGVETQYF.

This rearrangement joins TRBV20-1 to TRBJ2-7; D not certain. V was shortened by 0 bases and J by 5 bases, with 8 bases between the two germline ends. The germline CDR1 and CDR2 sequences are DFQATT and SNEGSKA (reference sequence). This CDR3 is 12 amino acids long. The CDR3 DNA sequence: TGCAGTGCTAGAGACGGGTCGAACGAGCAGTACTTC. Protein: CSARDGSNEQYF.

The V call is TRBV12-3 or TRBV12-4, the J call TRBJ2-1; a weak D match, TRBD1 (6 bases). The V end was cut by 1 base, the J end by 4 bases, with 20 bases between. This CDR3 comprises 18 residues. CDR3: CASSLGKQGKWFYNEQFF. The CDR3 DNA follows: TGTGCCAGCAGTTTAGGCAAACAGGGAAAATGGTTTTACAATGAGCAGTTCTTC.

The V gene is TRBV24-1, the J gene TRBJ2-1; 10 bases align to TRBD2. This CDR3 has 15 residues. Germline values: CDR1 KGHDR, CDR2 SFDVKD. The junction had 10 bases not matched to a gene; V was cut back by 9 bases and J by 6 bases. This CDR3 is CATGAGGPRVNEQFF. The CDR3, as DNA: TGTGCCACCGGAGCGGGAGGGCCGAGGGTCAATGAGCAGTTCTTC.

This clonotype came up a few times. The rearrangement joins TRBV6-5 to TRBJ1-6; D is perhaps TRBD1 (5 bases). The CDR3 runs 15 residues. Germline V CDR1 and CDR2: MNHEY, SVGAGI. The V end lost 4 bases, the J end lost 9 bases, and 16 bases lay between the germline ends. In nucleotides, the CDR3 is TGTGCCAGCAGTTCCGGACTCCTCGGGGGTTCACCCCTCCACTTT. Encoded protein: CASSSGLLGGSPLHF.

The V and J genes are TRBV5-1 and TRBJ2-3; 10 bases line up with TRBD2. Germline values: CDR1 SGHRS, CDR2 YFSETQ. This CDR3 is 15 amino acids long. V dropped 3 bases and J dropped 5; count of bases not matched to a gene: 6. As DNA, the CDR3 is TGCGCCAGCAGCTCCCAGCGGGGGGGCCGAGATACGCAGTATTTT. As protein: CASSSQRGGRDTQYF.

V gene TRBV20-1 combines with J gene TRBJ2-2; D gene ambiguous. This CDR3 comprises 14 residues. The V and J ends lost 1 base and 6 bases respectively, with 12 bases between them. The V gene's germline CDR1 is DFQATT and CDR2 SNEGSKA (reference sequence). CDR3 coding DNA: TGCAGTGCTAGAGGGGGTTTTTATGCCGGGGAGCTGTTTTTT. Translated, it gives CSARGGFYAGELFF.

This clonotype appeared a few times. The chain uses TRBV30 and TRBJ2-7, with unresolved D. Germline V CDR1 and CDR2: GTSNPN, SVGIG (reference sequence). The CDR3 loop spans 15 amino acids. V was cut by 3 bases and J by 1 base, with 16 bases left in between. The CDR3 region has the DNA TGTGCCTGGAGCCCCCCCCCGGGTTTGTCCTACGAGCAGTACTTC. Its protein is CAWSPPPGLSYEQYF.

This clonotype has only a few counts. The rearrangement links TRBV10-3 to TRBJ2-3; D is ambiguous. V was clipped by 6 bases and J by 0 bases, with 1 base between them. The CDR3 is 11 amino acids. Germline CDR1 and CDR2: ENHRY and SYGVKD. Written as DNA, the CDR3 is TGTGCCATCAGCAGCACAGATACGCAGTATTTT. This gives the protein CAISSTDTQYF.